These 31 T cell receptor beta chains originate from one sample sequenced in a study of cytomegalovirus exposure and HLA in healthy donors. Only in-frame clones appear in the TCRdb table, and some are missing; sequencing was by immunoSEQ multiplex PCR. Of 200,000 or so clones listed, more than 80% are singletons. Sequenced: PBMCs. The receptors come from a man younger than 30 in good health and CMV-seropositive.

This sequence joins TRBV28 and TRBJ1-1, with no clear D. Trimming removed 5 bases from V and 1 base from J, with 8 bases in between. CDR1 and CDR2 from the germline V gene are MDHEN and SYDVKM. This CDR3 contains 13 residues. The CDR3 region is CASSPKQNTEAFF. DNA for the CDR3: TGTGCCAGCAGTCCAAAGCAGAACACTGAAGCTTTCTTT.

The V gene is TRBV14, the J gene TRBJ2-7; 8 nucleotides agree with TRBD2. Germline CDR1 and CDR2: SGHDN and FVKESK. With V trimmed by 3 bases and J by 6 bases, 10 bases remained unmatched. The CDR3 is 15 residues long. The CDR3 here is CASSHGLAPLREQYF. The CDR3 DNA reads as TGTGCCAGCAGCCATGGACTAGCCCCGCTTCGCGAGCAGTACTTC. Complete variable domain (other parts from reference TRBV14 and TRBJ2-7): EAGVTQFPSHSVIEKGQTVTLRCDPISGHDNLYWYRRVMGKEIKFLLHFVKESKQDESGMPNNRFLAERTGGTYSTLKVQPAELEDSGVYFCASSHGLAPLREQYFGPGTRLTVT.

V gene TRBV5-1 combines with J gene TRBJ2-7; D remains unclear. The CDR3 length is 13 residues. Between the trimmed V and J ends, which lost 3 bases and 0 bases, there was a span of 7 bases. Germline V gene lookup returns CDR1 SGHRS and CDR2 YFSETQ. Here the CDR3 reads CASSSVASYEQYF. The CDR3 nucleotides are TGCGCCAGCAGCTCCGTGGCCTCCTACGAGCAGTACTTC. Using reference TRBV5-1 and TRBJ2-7 for the parts outside the CDR3, the full variable domain is KAGVTQTPRYLIKTRGQQVTLSCSPISGHRSVSWYQQTPGQGLQFLFEYFSETQRNKGNFPGRFSGRQFSNSRSEMNVSTLELGDSALYLCASSSVASYEQYFGPGTRLTVT.

The J gene is TRBJ1-1, the V gene TRBV28; tentatively, D is TRBD1 (6 bases). Trimming removed 7 bases from V and 7 bases from J, with 19 bases in between. This CDR3 contains 14 residues. Germline V gene sequence: CDR1 MDHEN, CDR2 SYDVKM. The CDR3 region has the DNA TGTGCCAGCACTCTAGACAGGAAAGTTGGTGAAGCTTTCTTT. Protein sequence: CASTLDRKVGEAFF.

The chain uses TRBV9 and TRBJ2-2; tentative D call: TRBD2 (6 bases). V shed 1 base and J shed 6 bases, with 13 bases lying between them. Germline CDR1 reads SGDLS; CDR2 reads YYNGEE. CDR3 length equals 15 residues. The CDR3 here is CASSVYGRNSGELFF. The DNA of the CDR3 is TGTGCCAGCAGCGTATACGGGAGAAATTCCGGGGAGCTGTTTTTT.

The rearrangement joins TRBV6-5 to TRBJ1-1; D is possibly TRBD1 (5 bases). Germline-derived CDR1 and CDR2 are MNHEY and SVGAGI. The CDR3 loop spans 15 amino acids. With 5 bases removed from V and 5 bases from J, the gap between germline ends came to 18 bases. The CDR3 spells CASSRLGAGGTEAFF. Written as DNA, the CDR3 is TGTGCCAGCAGTCGGCTAGGGGCGGGAGGGACTGAAGCTTTCTTT.

This clone has just one count. This chain uses TRBV11-2 with TRBJ1-1; 7 nucleotides align to TRBD1. Looked up from germline, CDR1 is SGHAT and CDR2 is FQNNGV. The CDR3 runs to 15 residues. V lost 5 bases and J lost 3; bases outside the gene matches: 9. The CDR3 protein is CASSTGTEFDTEAFF. In nucleotides, the CDR3 is TGTGCCAGCAGCACCGGGACAGAGTTTGACACTGAAGCTTTCTTT.

The V and J genes are TRBV30 and TRBJ1-5; 7 bases map to TRBD1. Looked up from germline, CDR1 is GTSNPN and CDR2 is SVGIG (reference sequence). This CDR3 spans 16 amino acids. V gave up 2 bases and J gave up 2 bases; unmatched junction bases: 9. The CDR3 loop is CAWSKTSGTGNQPQHF. The CDR3 DNA follows: TGTGCCTGGAGTAAGACCTCAGGGACAGGCAATCAGCCCCAGCATTTT.

The CDR3 bases are TGCGCCAGCAGCCACGGCGGGAGTGCAGATACGCAGTATTTT. Protein product: CASSHGGSADTQYF. This sequence joins TRBV4-3 and TRBJ2-3; the match to TRBD2 covers 7 bases. Germline CDR1 is LGHNA and CDR2 is YSLEER. V shed 3 bases, J shed 4 bases, and the junction held 4 bases outside the gene matches. This CDR3 is 14 amino acids long.

V is TRBV9 and J is TRBJ2-7; 7 bases are shared with TRBD1. The germline gives CDR1 SGDLS, CDR2 YYNGEE. The CDR3 contains 15 residues. V was clipped by 0 bases and J by 0 bases; unmatched bases: 3. The CDR3 protein is CASSVEGQNSYEQYF. CDR3 in DNA: TGTGCCAGCAGCGTAGAGGGACAGAACTCCTACGAGCAGTACTTC. Full variable domain (rest looked up from reference TRBV9 and TRBJ2-7): DSGVTQTPKHLITATGQRVTLRCSPRSGDLSVYWYQQSLDQGLQFLIQYYNGEERAKGNILERFSAQQFPDLHSELNLSSLELGDSALYFCASSVEGQNSYEQYFGPGTRLTVT.

This clone occurred a few times. The CDR3 sequence: CASTESGGGYGYTF. As DNA, the CDR3 is TGCGCCAGCACCGAATCGGGGGGCGGGTATGGCTACACCTTC. V is TRBV5-1 and J is TRBJ1-2; D might be TRBD1 (6 bases). Looked up from germline, CDR1 is SGHRS and CDR2 is YFSETQ. The CDR3 runs 14 residues. Trimming took off 6 bases at V and 5 bases at J, with 17 bases between the two ends. Based on the CDR3 plus reference TRBV5-1 and TRBJ1-2, the full variable domain is KAGVTQTPRYLIKTRGQQVTLSCSPISGHRSVSWYQQTPGQGLQFLFEYFSETQRNKGNFPGRFSGRQFSNSRSEMNVSTLELGDSALYLCASTESGGGYGYTFGSGTRLTVV.

This chain links TRBV18 with TRBJ2-7, with a possible D match to TRBD1 (5 bases). This CDR3 spans 14 amino acids. V shed 2 bases and J shed 2 bases, with 10 bases lying between them. Germline CDR1 KGHSH, CDR2 LQKENI. CDR3 loop: CASSPGRAAYEQYF. Written as DNA, the CDR3 is TGTGCCAGCTCACCAGGCAGGGCCGCCTACGAGCAGTACTTC.

This chain joins TRBV5-6 and TRBJ2-3; possibly TRBD1 for D (5 bases). Trimming shortened V by 0 bases and J by 2 bases, and 16 bases separated the two germline ends. Germline V gene lookup returns CDR1 SGHDT and CDR2 YYEEEE. This CDR3 comprises 17 residues. CDR3 DNA sequence: TGTGCCAGCAGCTTGGCTCGACAGAGTATGATCACAGATACGCAGTATTTT. It codes for CASSLARQSMITDTQYF.

This chain links TRBV29-1 with TRBJ2-4; perhaps TRBD2 as D (5 bases). V lost 7 bases to trimming and J lost 0 bases, with 31 bases between them. There are 20 residues in the CDR3. CDR1 and CDR2 from the germline V gene are SQVTM and ANQGSEA. CDR3 bases: TGCAGCGAACCGAAAGGAAAACCGCCGGGATGGGCGTTAGCCAAAAACATTCAGTACTTC. Its protein product is CSEPKGKPPGWALAKNIQYF.

The gene calls are TRBV7-9 and TRBJ2-1; 10 bases align to TRBD2. The V and J ends lost 5 bases and 8 bases, in that order; junction bases with no gene match: 12. CDR1 and CDR2 (germline): SEHNR, FQNEAQ (reference sequence). The CDR3 is 16 amino acids. In DNA, the CDR3 is TGTGCCAGCAGCCCCCGCTTAGCGGGAGGTTATGATGAGCAGTTCTTC. It is translated as CASSPRLAGGYDEQFF.

CDR3 loop: CASRLQGSGANVLTF. Here the CDR3 DNA reads TGTGCCAGCAGACTTCAGGGTTCTGGGGCCAACGTCCTGACTTTC. The gene calls are TRBV6-5 and TRBJ2-6; TRBD1 might be the D (5 bases). Trimming took 6 bases from V and 1 from J, leaving 10 bases between them. In germline, CDR1 is MNHEY, CDR2 SVGAGI. The CDR3 spans 15 residues.

This chain joins TRBV6-1 and TRBJ1-5; 8 nucleotides match TRBD1. The CDR3 totals 16 residues. Germline CDR1 and CDR2: MNHNS and SASEGT. The V gene end was trimmed by 0 bases and the J gene end by 2 bases; junction bases not matched to a gene: 3. CDR3: CASSEAGQVGNQPQHF. The CDR3, as DNA: TGTGCCAGCAGTGAAGCGGGACAGGTGGGCAATCAGCCCCAGCATTTT.

The chain has TRBV7-9 and TRBJ2-7, with 7 bases fitting TRBD1. V gave up 5 bases and J gave up 5 bases; unmatched junction bases: 3. Germline assignment: CDR1 SEHNR and CDR2 FQNEAQ (reference sequence). CDR3 length: 12 residues. CDR3 DNA sequence: TGTGCCAGCAGCAAACAGGGGAACGAGCAGTACTTC. Translated: CASSKQGNEQYF.

The V gene is TRBV9, the J gene TRBJ2-2, with 8 bases that match TRBD2. There are 17 residues in the CDR3. The ends lost 1 base at V and 6 bases at J; junction bases unmatched: 11. Germline CDR1 and CDR2: SGDLS and YYNGEE. The CDR3 loop reads CASSVKGTSEMAGELFF. CDR3 bases: TGTGCCAGCAGCGTAAAAGGGACTAGTGAAATGGCCGGGGAGCTGTTTTTT.

Ten or more counts support this clone. J is TRBJ2-1 and V is TRBV4-3; 9 nucleotides align to TRBD1. In germline, CDR1 is LGHNA, CDR2 YSLEER. The CDR3 loop spans 19 amino acids. Unmatched junction bases numbered 9, after V lost 0 bases and J lost 0 bases. CDR3 sequence: CASSQDPGQGISSYNEQFF. The DNA of the CDR3 is TGCGCCAGCAGCCAAGATCCAGGACAGGGGATCAGCTCCTACAATGAGCAGTTCTTC.

The genes are TRBV6-1 and TRBJ1-2; the match to TRBD1 covers 7 bases. Losses at the gene ends were 2 bases for V and 4 bases for J; bases not matched to a gene: 4. This CDR3 is 14 amino acids long. Per germline, CDR1 MNHNS and CDR2 SASEGT. The DNA for the CDR3 is TGTGCCAGCAGTGAAACCGACAGGGCCTATGGCTACACCTTC. Its protein is CASSETDRAYGYTF.

The V and J genes are TRBV15 and TRBJ2-3, with D unresolved. The CDR3 spans 13 residues. Trimming left V 0 bases short and J 5 bases short, with 6 bases between. CDR1 LNHNV and CDR2 YYDKDF come from the germline V gene (reference sequence). The CDR3 sequence is CATSRESKDTQYF. The CDR3 nucleotides read TGTGCCACCAGCAGAGAATCCAAAGATACGCAGTATTTT.

This clone came up once. The chain couples TRBV7-9 to TRBJ2-3; 11 bases are a match to TRBD2. This CDR3 has 16 amino acids. Trimming removed 2 bases from V and 2 bases from J; junction bases left unmatched: 3. Germline CDR1 is SEHNR and CDR2 is FQNEAQ (reference sequence). CDR3 sequence (DNA): TGTGCCAGCAGCTTAACGGGACTAGCGGCCACAGATACGCAGTATTTT. It encodes CASSLTGLAATDTQYF.

This chain connects TRBV18 to TRBJ2-5; the D is unclear. Germline-derived CDR1 and CDR2 are KGHSH and LQKENI. Trimming took off 3 bases at V and 4 bases at J, with 6 bases between the two ends. The CDR3 covers 12 residues. This CDR3 reads CASSPTRETQYF. In nucleotides, the CDR3 is TGTGCCAGCTCACCCACAAGAGAGACCCAGTACTTC. Variable domain in full (rest from reference TRBV18 and TRBJ2-5): NAGVMQNPRHLVRRRGQEARLRCSPMKGHSHVYWYRQLPEEGLKFMVYLQKENIIDESGMPKERFSAEFPKEGPSILRIQQVVRGDSAAYFCASSPTRETQYFGPGTRLLVL.

The rearrangement joins TRBV28 to TRBJ2-7, with D uncertain. The germline gives CDR1 MDHEN, CDR2 SYDVKM. V was pared by 4 bases and J by 4 bases, with 8 bases between. The CDR3 length is 12 residues. CDR3: CASSSAGYEQYF. For the CDR3, the DNA is TGTGCCAGCAGTTCCGCCGGGTACGAGCAGTACTTC.

The rearrangement joins TRBV11-1 to TRBJ2-2, with D possibly matching TRBD2 (6 bases). The CDR3 sequence is 15 residues long. V lost 5 bases and J 4 bases, leaving 14 bases between the germline ends. From germline, CDR1 is SGHAT and CDR2 FQDESV (reference sequence). This CDR3 is CASSPLSSGTGELFF. In DNA form, the CDR3 reads TGTGCCAGCAGCCCCCTGAGTAGCGGCACCGGGGAGCTGTTTTTT.

V usage is TRBV6-6 and J usage is TRBJ2-7, with D perhaps TRBD1 (6 bases). The CDR3 sequence is 14 residues long. CDR1 is MNHNY and CDR2 is SVGAGI in the germline V gene (reference sequence). Trimming took off 2 bases at V and 6 bases at J, with 14 bases between the two ends. As DNA, the CDR3 is TGTGCCAGCAGTTACGCGAAGGGACATTCCGAGCAGTACTTC. Protein product: CASSYAKGHSEQYF.

The chain employs TRBV28 and TRBJ1-5, with no clear D. This CDR3 spans 16 amino acids. The germline gives CDR1 MDHEN, CDR2 SYDVKM. Trimming left V 3 bases short and J 0 bases short, with 12 bases between. In DNA, the CDR3 is TGTGCCAGCAGTTTTCTGACAATCAATAGCAATCAGCCCCAGCATTTT. Residues: CASSFLTINSNQPQHF. The full variable domain, completed using reference TRBV28 and TRBJ1-5, is DVKVTQSSRYLVKRTGEKVFLECVQDMDHENMFWYRQDPGLGLRLIYFSYDVKMKEKGDIPEGYSVSREKKERFSLILESASTNQTSMYLCASSFLTINSNQPQHFGDGTRLSIL.

This chain links TRBV19 with TRBJ2-7; 8 bases fit TRBD2. CDR1 is LNHDA and CDR2 is SQIVND in the germline V gene (reference sequence). V shed 0 bases and J 1 base; nucleotides not matched to a gene: 5. The CDR3 consists of 16 residues. The chain's CDR3 is CASSIDRTSQSYEQYF. The CDR3 coding sequence is TGTGCCAGTAGTATAGATCGGACTAGCCAGTCCTACGAGCAGTACTTC. Full variable domain (missing parts from reference TRBV19 and TRBJ2-7): DGGITQSPKYLFRKEGQNVTLSCEQNLNHDAMYWYRQDPGQGLRLIYYSQIVNDFQKGDIAEGYSVSREKKESFPLTVTSAQKNPTAFYLCASSIDRTSQSYEQYFGPGTRLTVT.

The chain links TRBV5-1 to TRBJ2-7; D is uncertain. The V and J ends lost 0 bases and 0 bases respectively, with 7 bases between them. Germline lookup yields CDR1 SGHRS and CDR2 YFSETQ. The CDR3 contains 14 residues. This chain's CDR3 is CASSLVPGSYEQYF. The CDR3 DNA is TGCGCCAGCAGCTTGGTTCCGGGCTCCTACGAGCAGTACTTC. The whole variable domain, filled in from reference TRBV5-1 and TRBJ2-7, reads KAGVTQTPRYLIKTRGQQVTLSCSPISGHRSVSWYQQTPGQGLQFLFEYFSETQRNKGNFPGRFSGRQFSNSRSEMNVSTLELGDSALYLCASSLVPGSYEQYFGPGTRLTVT.

The genes are TRBV25-1 and TRBJ1-1; D possibly corresponds to TRBD1 (6 bases). V lost 4 bases to trimming and J lost 1 base, with 10 bases between them. The CDR3 extends over 14 amino acids. CDR1 and CDR2 (germline): MGHDK, SYGVNS. For the CDR3, the DNA is TGTGCCAGCAGTGCTCAGGGACAGAACACTGAAGCTTTCTTT. Its translation: CASSAQGQNTEAFF.